The rows below give T cell receptor beta chains drawn from one sample of a study of cytomegalovirus exposure and HLA in healthy donors. Profiling relied on immunoSEQ multiplex PCR, and the TCRdb table lists in-frame clones only, not all of them. The sample consists of a few hundred thousand clones, approximately 86% of them appearing once. Sequencing was done on a sample of PBMCs. Receptor source: a woman aged 18-35 years in good health and CMV-seronegative. Each CDR3 is given with its conserved first and last residue. The D gene is left open where the match is weak. Size is omitted from some rows. Given values are once, few, many or a class for expanded clones.

>.|TRBD1|TRBV27|TRBJ1-2
CASSSRGNYGYTF
TGTGCCAGCAGTTCCAGGGGGAACTATGGCTACACCTTC
>.|.|TRBV19|TRBJ1-2
CASSIVSASGGYTF
TGTGCCAGTAGTATAGTTTCGGCCTCGGGGGGCTACACCTTC
>.|.|TRBV5-6|TRBJ2-6
CASSLMAGSGANVLTF
TGTGCCAGCAGCTTGATGGCTGGCTCTGGGGCCAACGTCCTGACTTTC
>once|.|TRBV7-7|TRBJ2-6
CASSPFSSGANVLTF
TGTGCCAGCAGCCCCTTTTCCTCTGGGGCCAACGTCCTGACTTTC
>.|.|TRBV9|TRBJ2-7
CASSVSNAGLEQYF
TGTGCCAGCAGCGTTTCCAACGCAGGGTTAGAGCAGTACTTC
>.|.|TRBV6-4|TRBJ2-1
CASSDSGEPYNEQFF
TGTGCCAGCAGTGACTCCGGTGAACCCTACAATGAGCAGTTCTTC
>few|.|TRBV27|TRBJ1-2
CASSSRGRSGYGYTF
TGTGCCAGCAGTTCACGCGGTCGATCTGGGTATGGCTACACCTTC
>.|.|TRBV5-1|TRBJ1-2
CASSLGHSYGYTF
TGCGCCAGCAGCTTAGGCCACAGCTATGGCTACACCTTC
>.|.|TRBV6-5|TRBJ1-1
CASSYNYRQITEAFF
TGTGCCAGCAGTTATAATTACAGGCAAATTACTGAAGCTTTCTTT
>.|TRBD1|TRBV11-2|TRBJ2-7
CASSLGTGGEEQYF
TGTGCCAGCAGCTTAGGTACAGGGGGCGAAGAGCAGTACTTC
>.|.|TRBV28|TRBJ2-5
CASSLRGETQYF
TGTGCCAGCAGTCTCAGGGGAGAGACCCAGTACTTC
>.|TRBD1|TRBV9|TRBJ2-3
CASSEPGQGDTQYF
TGTGCCAGCAGTGAACCGGGACAGGGAGATACGCAGTATTTT
>.|.|TRBV19|TRBJ2-3
CASSIVTAVDTQYF
TGTGCCAGTAGTATAGTCACAGCGGTAGATACGCAGTATTTT
>once|.|TRBV11-2|TRBJ1-4
CASRLELGEKLFF
TGTGCCAGCAGGTTAGAGCTCGGTGAAAAACTGTTTTTT
>.|.|TRBV20-1|TRBJ1-5
CSAHPGTQHF
TGCAGTGCTCACCCGGGGACCCAGCATTTT
>.|.|TRBV9|TRBJ1-2
CASSVEGQGDYGYTF
TGTGCCAGCAGCGTAGAGGGGCAGGGCGACTATGGCTACACCTTC
>.|TRBD1|TRBV5-1|TRBJ1-2
CASSADREEGYTF
TGCGCCAGCAGCGCAGACAGGGAGGAAGGCTACACCTTC
>.|.|TRBV5-1|TRBJ2-7
CASSLTRGDLNEQYF
TGCGCCAGCAGCTTGACCAGGGGGGACCTCAACGAGCAGTACTTC
>.|TRBD1|TRBV29-1|TRBJ1-2
CSVEDRQGQGYGYTF
TGCAGCGTTGAAGACCGCCAGGGACAGGGCTATGGCTACACCTTC
>.|TRBD2|TRBV11-2|TRBJ2-2
CASSSPRGGANTGELFF
TGTGCCAGCAGCTCTCCCCGGGGGGGCGCCAACACCGGGGAGCTGTTTTTT
>few|.|TRBV7-9|TRBJ2-6
CASTRDSGANVLTF
TGTGCCAGCACCCGGGACTCTGGGGCCAACGTCCTGACTTTC
>once|.|TRBV4-3|TRBJ1-2
CASSQVHPGLEGGYGYTF
TGCGCCAGCAGCCAAGTCCACCCGGGCCTCGAGGGTGGCTATGGCTACACCTTC
>.|TRBD1|TRBV27|TRBJ2-7
CASSFGTGSYEQYF
TGTGCCAGCAGTTTCGGGACAGGCTCCTACGAGCAGTACTTC
>.|.|TRBV21-1|TRBJ1-4
CASNFKVQRDEKLFF
TGTGCCAGCAACTTTAAGGTCCAGCGGGATGAAAAACTGTTTTTT
>.|TRBD1|TRBV6-1|TRBJ1-4
CASSGTGTGEKREKLFF
TGTGCCAGCAGTGGGACCGGGACAGGGGAGAAGCGTGAAAAACTGTTTTTT
>.|TRBD1|TRBV9|TRBJ2-1
CASRKTGDNEQFF
TGTGCCAGCAGAAAGACAGGGGACAATGAGCAGTTCTTC
>.|.|TRBV5-1|TRBJ2-1
CASSFQGGEQFF
TGCGCCAGCAGCTTTCAGGGAGGTGAGCAGTTCTTC
>.|TRBD2|TRBV27|TRBJ2-7
CASSFNGLDSYEQYF
TGTGCCAGCAGTTTCAACGGACTAGACTCCTACGAGCAGTACTTC
>.|.|TRBV6-9|TRBJ1-5
CAMPAVKRQGARHGNQPQHF
TGTGCCATGCCAGCAGTTAAACGGCAGGGTGCCCGGCATGGCAATCAGCCCCAGCATTTT
>.|.|TRBV6-5|TRBJ1-5
CASTPRGSANQPQHF
TGTGCCAGCACCCCTCGGGGATCAGCGAATCAGCCCCAGCATTTT
>.|TRBD2|TRBV5-1|TRBJ2-1
CASSLEASGGSNEQFF
TGCGCCAGCAGCTTGGAGGCTAGCGGGGGGTCAAATGAGCAGTTCTTC
>.|.|TRBV27|TRBJ1-2
CASYAFSRATVGYGYTF
TGTGCCAGCTATGCGTTCAGCAGGGCTACGGTCGGCTATGGCTACACCTTC
>.|.|TRBV4-2|TRBJ1-5
CASSQAGLQPQHF
TGTGCCAGCAGCCAAGCAGGGCTCCAGCCCCAGCATTTT
>.|.|TRBV7-2|TRBJ1-5
CASSFGMGNQPQHF
TGTGCCAGCAGCTTCGGGATGGGCAATCAGCCCCAGCATTTT
>few|TRBD2|TRBV29-1|TRBJ2-7
CSVAGQGLDYEQYF
TGCAGCGTGGCCGGTCAAGGACTAGACTACGAGCAGTACTTC
>.|.|TRBV9|TRBJ2-3
CASSGLAYPISITDTQYF
TGTGCCAGCAGTGGGTTAGCTTACCCTATTTCAATCACAGATACGCAGTATTTT
>.|.|TRBV5-1|TRBJ1-1
CASSLGTVTEAFF
TGCGCCAGCAGCTTGGGGACAGTTACTGAAGCTTTCTTT